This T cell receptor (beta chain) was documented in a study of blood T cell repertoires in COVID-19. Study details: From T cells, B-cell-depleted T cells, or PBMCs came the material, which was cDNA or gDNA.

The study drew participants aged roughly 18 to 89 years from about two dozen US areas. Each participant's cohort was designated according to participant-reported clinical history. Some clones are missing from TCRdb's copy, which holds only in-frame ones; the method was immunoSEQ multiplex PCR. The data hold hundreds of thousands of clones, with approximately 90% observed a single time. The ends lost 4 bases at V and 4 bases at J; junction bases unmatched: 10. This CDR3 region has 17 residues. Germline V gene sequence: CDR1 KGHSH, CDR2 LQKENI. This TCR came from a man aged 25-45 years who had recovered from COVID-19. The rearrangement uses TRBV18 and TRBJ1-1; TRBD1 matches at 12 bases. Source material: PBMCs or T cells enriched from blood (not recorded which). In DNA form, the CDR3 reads TGTGCCAGCTCACAAACCGGGACAGGGGGCTGGGGCACTGAAGCTTTCTTT. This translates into CASSQTGTGGWGTEAFF.